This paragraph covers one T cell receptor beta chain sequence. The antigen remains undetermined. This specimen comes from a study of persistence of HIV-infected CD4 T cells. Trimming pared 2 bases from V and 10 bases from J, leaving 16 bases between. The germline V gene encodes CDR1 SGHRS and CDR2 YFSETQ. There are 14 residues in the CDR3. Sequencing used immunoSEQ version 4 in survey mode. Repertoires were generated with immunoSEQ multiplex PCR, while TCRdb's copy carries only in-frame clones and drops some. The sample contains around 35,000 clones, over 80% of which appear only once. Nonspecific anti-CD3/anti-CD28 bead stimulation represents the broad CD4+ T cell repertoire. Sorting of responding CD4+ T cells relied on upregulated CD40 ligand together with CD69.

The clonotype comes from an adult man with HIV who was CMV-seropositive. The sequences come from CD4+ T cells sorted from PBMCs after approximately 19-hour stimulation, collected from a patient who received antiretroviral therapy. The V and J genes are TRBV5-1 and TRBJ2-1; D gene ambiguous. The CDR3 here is CASSFRKGPQEQFF. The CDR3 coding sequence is TGCGCCAGCAGCTTTCGAAAGGGTCCGCAGGAGCAGTTCTTC.